Presented here are 31 T cell receptor beta chains from one specimen sequenced in a study of response to subunit inactivated influenza vaccine. From the RT-PCR reads, TCRdb called clonotypes with MiXCR, one entry per CDR3 protein. Among more than 550,000 distinct CDR3 sequences listed, about 12% were seen once. Sample: PBMCs from blood, taken on the day of vaccination. These receptors came from a man aged 50-59 years who received an inactivated influenza vaccine.

This clonotype came up a few times. The rearrangement links TRBV5-5 to TRBJ2-7, with D maybe TRBD2 (7 bases). The CDR3 contains 15 residues. Germline CDR1 reads SGHKS; CDR2 reads YYEKEE (reference sequence). V was pared by 4 bases and J by 2 bases, with 16 bases between. CDR3 loop: CASSKSGTLTYEQYF. DNA for the CDR3: TGTGCCAGCAGCAAAAGCGGGACATTGACCTACGAGCAGTACTTC.

This clonotype was counted many times. The chain has TRBV5-1 and TRBJ2-1, with D possibly called TRBD1 or TRBD2 (5 bases each). V lost 4 bases to trimming and J lost 7 bases, with 15 bases between them. The CDR3 spans 14 residues. The germline CDR1 and CDR2 sequences are SGHRS and YFSETQ. CDR3 nucleotides: TGCGCCAGCAGCCTAGGGACCGTAGGAAATGAGCAGTTCTTC. Its protein product is CASSLGTVGNEQFF.

The V and J genes are TRBV9 and TRBJ2-1, with a tentative D call TRBD2 (5 bases). Trimming removed 4 bases from V and 8 bases from J, with 19 bases in between. This CDR3 is built from 15 residues. The germline gives CDR1 SGDLS, CDR2 YYNGEE. Here the CDR3 reads CASSPRHGVQYEQFF. The CDR3 region has the DNA TGTGCCAGCAGCCCTCGACACGGGGTACAATATGAGCAGTTCTTC.

This clonotype is a singleton in its sample. The chain is built from TRBV19 and TRBJ2-3; 11 nucleotides agree with TRBD2. V gave up 6 bases and J gave up 10 bases; unmatched junction bases: 15. Germline CDR1 reads LNHDA; CDR2 reads SQIVND (reference sequence). The CDR3 totals 16 residues. CDR3 amino acids: CASRISGSGGASPQYF. CDR3 in DNA: TGTGCCAGTAGAATCTCTGGTAGCGGGGGGGCCTCCCCGCAGTATTTT.

This clonotype has only a few counts. This sequence joins TRBV7-9 and TRBJ2-7; D not certain. Germline loops: CDR1 SEHNR, CDR2 FQNEAQ (reference sequence). The CDR3 has 14 amino acids. Trimming left V 1 base short and J 7 bases short, with 14 bases between. The CDR3 loop is CASSLDNNFKEQYF. Written as DNA, the CDR3 is TGTGCCAGCAGCTTAGACAACAACTTTAAAGAGCAGTACTTC.

The V gene is TRBV3-1, the J gene TRBJ2-1, with TRBD2 matching over 12 bases. The CDR3 loop spans 15 amino acids. With 1 base clipped from V and 9 bases from J, the junction kept 4 bases outside the gene matches. Germline V lookup: CDR1 LGHDT, CDR2 YNNKEL (reference sequence). The CDR3, as DNA: TGTGCCAGCAGCCAAGGACTAGCGGGAGCAGTTGAGCAGTTCTTC. Translation: CASSQGLAGAVEQFF.

Ten or more counts support this clonotype. CDR3 in amino acids: CASSSNARWVSYNEQFF. Written as DNA, the CDR3 is TGTGCCAGCAGCTCCAACGCCCGATGGGTCTCCTACAATGAGCAGTTCTTC. The V and J genes are TRBV7-9 and TRBJ2-1; D ambiguous. Germline V gives CDR1 SEHNR, CDR2 FQNEAQ (reference sequence). V was cut by 4 bases and J by 0 bases, with 16 bases left in between. This CDR3 region has 17 residues.

This clonotype was seen more than once but under ten times. The rearrangement joins TRBV9 to TRBJ2-5, with D possibly matching TRBD2 (5 bases). V lost 2 bases and J lost 4, with 15 bases in between. The CDR3 contains 15 residues. Germline V gene sequence: CDR1 SGDLS, CDR2 YYNGEE. CDR3 coding DNA: TGTGCCAGCAGCGTCCTGGCATTCCGGGGAGAGACCCAGTACTTC. It yields the protein CASSVLAFRGETQYF.

This clonotype was found a few times. This chain links TRBV13 with TRBJ2-3, with TRBD2 matching 11 bases. Germline CDR1 and CDR2: PRHDT and FYEKMQ (reference sequence). V was clipped by 5 bases and J by 5 bases; unmatched bases: 12. The CDR3 is 17 residues long. CDR3 sequence (DNA): TGTGCCAGCAGCCCGGAACTAGCGGGAGTGGGCCAAGATACGCAGTATTTT. Amino acid sequence: CASSPELAGVGQDTQYF.

About this clonotype: The germline gene is not matched at one end of the junction; a read error may be the cause. The rearrangement links TRBV7-2 to TRBJ2-5; perhaps TRBD2 as D (5 bases). Germline assignment: CDR1 SGHTA and CDR2 FQGNSA. CDR3 length equals 14 residues. In DNA form, the CDR3 reads TGTGCCAGCAGCCTAGCCCTTGTAAGGGAGACCCAGTACTTC. It translates to CASSLALVRETQYF. Using reference TRBV7-2 and TRBJ2-5 for the parts outside the CDR3, the full variable domain is GAGVSQSPSNKVTEKGKDVELRCDPISGHTALYWYRQSLGQGLEFLIYFQGNSAPDKSGLPSDRFSAERTGGSVSTLTIQRTQQEDSAVYLCASSLALVRETQYFGPGTRLLVL.

The chain couples TRBV19 to TRBJ2-1; the D gene is possibly TRBD2 (5 bases). Germline CDR1 is LNHDA and CDR2 is SQIVND (reference sequence). Trimming shortened V by 5 bases and J by 8 bases, and 10 bases separated the two germline ends. This CDR3 comprises 12 residues. Here the CDR3 reads CASSRLSDEQFF. As DNA, the CDR3 is TGTGCCAGTAGTCGACTAAGCGATGAGCAGTTCTTC.

The table lists this clonotype with a few counts. The gene calls are TRBV18 and TRBJ1-4; a possible D gene is TRBD1 (5 bases). This CDR3 is 14 amino acids long. CDR1 is KGHSH and CDR2 is LQKENI in the germline V gene. V shed 5 bases and J shed 0 bases, with 7 bases lying between them. CDR3 in DNA: TGTGCCAGCTCAAGGGGTGCAACTAATGAAAAACTGTTTTTT. As protein: CASSRGATNEKLFF.

In regard to this clonotype: An end of the junction does not agree with germline; a read error may underlie this. The CDR3 here is CATSQEVPCTHEQYF. The CDR3 DNA reads as TGTGCCACCAGCCAAGAGGTGCCTTGTACACACGAGCAGTACTTC. V gene TRBV3-1 combines with J gene TRBJ2-7; D not resolved. Germline loops: CDR1 LGHDT, CDR2 YNNKEL (reference sequence). This CDR3 contains 15 residues.

The rearrangement joins TRBV2 to TRBJ1-6; TRBD1 is a possible D gene (6 bases). Germline V CDR1 and CDR2: SNHLY, FYNNEI. V dropped 5 bases and J dropped 2 bases, with 10 bases sitting between them. The CDR3 loop spans 15 amino acids. The CDR3 sequence: CASSQGWTYNSPLHF. CDR3 coding DNA: TGTGCCAGCAGTCAGGGGTGGACCTATAATTCACCCCTCCACTTT.

This clonotype was seen repeatedly, ten times or more. V gene TRBV6-2 or TRBV6-3 combines with J gene TRBJ2-7; D unresolved. The CDR3 is 12 amino acids. The germline V gene encodes CDR1 MNHEY and CDR2 SVGEGT. With 2 bases removed from V and 4 bases from J, the gap between germline ends came to 6 bases. CDR3 in DNA: TGTGCCAGCAGTTACGTCGGGTACGAGCAGTACTTC. Translated, it gives CASSYVGYEQYF.

By sample fraction, this clonotype is medium-sized. V is TRBV10-3 and J is TRBJ2-1, with D possibly matching TRBD1 (5 bases). CDR3 size: 19 residues. V lost 0 bases, J lost 0 bases, and 18 bases lay in between. The germline CDR1 and CDR2 sequences are ENHRY and SYGVKD. The CDR3 coding sequence is TGTGCCATCAGTGAGTCGATAGCAGGGTCAAGGAGCTCCTACAATGAGCAGTTCTTC. Amino acids: CAISESIAGSRSSYNEQFF.

This rearrangement joins TRBV12-3 or TRBV12-4 to TRBJ2-1; tentative D call: TRBD2 (5 bases). V shed 6 bases and J shed 10 bases, with 13 bases lying between them. The CDR3 is made up of 12 amino acids. CDR3 in amino acids: CASSHLAGEQFF. CDR3 bases: TGTGCCAGCAGCCACCTAGCCGGCGAGCAGTTCTTC.

This clonotype was detected many times. J is TRBJ2-5 and V is TRBV5-1, with 8 bases matching TRBD2. The junction had 12 bases not matched to a gene; V was cut back by 3 bases and J by 5 bases. Looked up from germline, CDR1 is SGHRS and CDR2 is YFSETQ. The CDR3 is 16 residues long. In DNA form, the CDR3 reads TGCGCCAGCAGCTCCCCTTCGGGGGGGCGCAGGGAGACCCAGTACTTC. Translation: CASSSPSGGRRETQYF.

This clonotype came up a few times. The chain carries TRBV6-1 and TRBJ2-1; 12 bases match TRBD2. Trimming cost V 7 bases and J 4 bases; bases outside gene matches: 5. Germline CDR1 and CDR2: MNHNS and SASEGT. The CDR3 consists of 15 residues. The CDR3 is CASTPSGRDYNEQFF. CDR3 DNA: TGTGCCAGCACCCCTAGCGGGAGGGATTACAATGAGCAGTTCTTC.

In its sample, this clonotype was seen many times. The chain employs TRBV7-9 and TRBJ2-1; 14 nucleotides match TRBD2. Germline V CDR1 and CDR2: SEHNR, FQNEAQ (reference sequence). This CDR3 has 17 amino acids. The V segment lost 4 bases and the J segment 7 bases; nucleotides outside the gene matches: 9. The DNA of the CDR3 is TGTGCCAGCAGCTCGCTGGGACTAGCGGGGGTGCGTAATGAGCAGTTCTTC. This sequence encodes CASSSLGLAGVRNEQFF.

This clonotype was counted between two and nine times. This rearrangement joins TRBV29-1 to TRBJ1-2, with D possibly TRBD1 on 6 matching bases. The length of the CDR3 is 12 residues. Trimming stripped 3 bases from V and 5 bases from J, with 10 bases between. Germline lookup yields CDR1 SQVTM and CDR2 ANQGSEA. The CDR3 DNA follows: TGCAGCGTTGATATAGGGGGGTATGGCTACACCTTC. This encodes CSVDIGGYGYTF.

This chain links TRBV29-1 with TRBJ1-1; a weak D match, TRBD1 (5 bases). CDR3 length equals 12 residues. Trimming pared 7 bases from V and 2 bases from J, leaving 11 bases between. Germline CDR1 is SQVTM and CDR2 is ANQGSEA. Here the CDR3 DNA reads TGCAGCGGAGGGACGGGAAACACTGAAGCTTTCTTT. This encodes CSGGTGNTEAFF.

The V gene is TRBV25-1, the J gene TRBJ2-5; D gene unclear. The germline V gene encodes CDR1 MGHDK and CDR2 SYGVNS. This CDR3 comprises 14 residues. V was trimmed by 3 bases and J by 1 base, leaving 9 bases between them. The CDR3 region is CASSDKGFQETQYF. CDR3 DNA sequence: TGTGCCAGCAGTGATAAGGGTTTCCAAGAGACCCAGTACTTC.

The chain uses TRBV5-1 and TRBJ1-1; D is perhaps TRBD1 (6 bases). Germline V gene data show CDR1 as SGHRS and CDR2 as YFSETQ. Deletions cut 4 bases from V and 5 bases from J, with 15 bases between. This CDR3 is 14 amino acids long. The CDR3, as DNA: TGCGCCAGCAGCCACCCGGGGGCGAAGACTGAAGCTTTCTTT. Encoded protein: CASSHPGAKTEAFF. Full variable domain (rest looked up from reference TRBV5-1 and TRBJ1-1): KAGVTQTPRYLIKTRGQQVTLSCSPISGHRSVSWYQQTPGQGLQFLFEYFSETQRNKGNFPGRFSGRQFSNSRSEMNVSTLELGDSALYLCASSHPGAKTEAFFGQGTRLTVV.

This clonotype was seen at least ten times. The chain uses TRBV7-9 and TRBJ2-2, with 9 bases fitting TRBD2. The CDR3 extends over 16 amino acids. Germline values: CDR1 SEHNR, CDR2 FQNEAQ (reference sequence). J was trimmed by 6 bases and V by 5 bases; bases with no gene match: 10. DNA for the CDR3: TGTGCCAGCAGCGTCCAAGCGGGAGGTAACCCCGGGGAGCTGTTTTTT. The encoded protein is CASSVQAGGNPGELFF. The complete variable domain, with remaining parts taken from reference TRBV7-9 and TRBJ2-2, reads DTGVSQNPRHKITKRGQNVTFRCDPISEHNRLYWYRQTLGQGPEFLTYFQNEAQLEKSRLLSDRFSAERPKGSFSTLEIQRTEQGDSAMYLCASSVQAGGNPGELFFGEGSRLTVL.

This chain connects TRBV6-1 to TRBJ2-1; 7 positions agree with TRBD2. This CDR3 contains 15 residues. CDR1 and CDR2 from the germline V gene are MNHNS and SASEGT. V gave up 6 bases and J gave up 4 bases; unmatched junction bases: 9. The CDR3: CASRRSSGPYNEQFF. In nucleotides, the CDR3 is TGTGCCAGCAGAAGATCTAGCGGTCCTTACAATGAGCAGTTCTTC.

This clonotype was picked up a small number of times. The chain is built from TRBV20-1 and TRBJ2-6; D gene ambiguous. CDR3 length: 11 residues. Germline V CDR1 and CDR2: DFQATT, SNEGSKA (reference sequence). CDR3 loop: CKYPGANVLTF. For the CDR3, the DNA is TGCAAGTACCCTGGGGCCAACGTCCTGACTTTC.

This clonotype was seen more than once but under ten times. This chain joins TRBV20-1 and TRBJ2-7; possible D gene TRBD2, 5 bases. V was trimmed by 3 bases and J by 6 bases, leaving 18 bases between them. CDR3 length: 14 amino acids. In germline, CDR1 is DFQATT, CDR2 SNEGSKA (reference sequence). The chain's CDR3 is CSASSRGTSSEQYF. The CDR3 DNA reads TGCAGTGCTAGTTCCCGGGGAACTAGTAGCGAGCAGTACTTC.

Only a few counts were recorded for this clonotype. The J gene is TRBJ2-3, the V gene TRBV20-1; D is unclear. Per the germline V gene, CDR1 is DFQATT and CDR2 is SNEGSKA (reference sequence). The length of the CDR3 is 13 residues. V was clipped by 6 bases and J by 1 base, with 11 bases between them. The CDR3 sequence: CSASPHRTDTQYF. The CDR3 bases are TGCAGTGCCAGCCCTCACCGCACAGATACGCAGTATTTT.

The chain couples TRBV5-1 to TRBJ2-3; 8 positions match TRBD1. Germline-derived CDR1 and CDR2 are SGHRS and YFSETQ. V shed 0 bases and J 7 bases; nucleotides not matched to a gene: 7. CDR3 length equals 15 residues. CDR3 nucleotides: TGCGCCAGCAGCTTGGGGACAGGGATAATCTATACGCAGTATTTT. It specifies CASSLGTGIIYTQYF.

The chain couples TRBV9 to TRBJ2-6, with a possible D match to TRBD2 (5 bases). The V end lost 3 bases, the J end lost 4 bases, and 23 bases lay between the germline ends. Germline V gene data show CDR1 as SGDLS and CDR2 as YYNGEE. The CDR3 extends over 19 amino acids. The CDR3 DNA follows: TGTGCCAGCAGCGATAGACTAACTAGGAGAATCTCCGGGGCCAACGTCCTGACTTTC. It specifies CASSDRLTRRISGANVLTF.